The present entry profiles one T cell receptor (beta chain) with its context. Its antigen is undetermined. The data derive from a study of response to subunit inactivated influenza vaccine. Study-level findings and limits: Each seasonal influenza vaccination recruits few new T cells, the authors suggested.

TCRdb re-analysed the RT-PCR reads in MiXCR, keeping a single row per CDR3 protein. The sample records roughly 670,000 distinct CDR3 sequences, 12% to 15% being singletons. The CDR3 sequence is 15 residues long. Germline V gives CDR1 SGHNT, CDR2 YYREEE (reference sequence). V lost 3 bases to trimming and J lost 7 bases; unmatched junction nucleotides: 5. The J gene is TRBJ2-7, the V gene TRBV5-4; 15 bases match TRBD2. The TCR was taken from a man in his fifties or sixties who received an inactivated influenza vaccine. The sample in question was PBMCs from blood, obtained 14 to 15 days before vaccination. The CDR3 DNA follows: TGTGCCAGCAGCTCTGGACTAGCGGGGGGGATGGAGCAGTACTTC. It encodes CASSSGLAGGMEQYF.